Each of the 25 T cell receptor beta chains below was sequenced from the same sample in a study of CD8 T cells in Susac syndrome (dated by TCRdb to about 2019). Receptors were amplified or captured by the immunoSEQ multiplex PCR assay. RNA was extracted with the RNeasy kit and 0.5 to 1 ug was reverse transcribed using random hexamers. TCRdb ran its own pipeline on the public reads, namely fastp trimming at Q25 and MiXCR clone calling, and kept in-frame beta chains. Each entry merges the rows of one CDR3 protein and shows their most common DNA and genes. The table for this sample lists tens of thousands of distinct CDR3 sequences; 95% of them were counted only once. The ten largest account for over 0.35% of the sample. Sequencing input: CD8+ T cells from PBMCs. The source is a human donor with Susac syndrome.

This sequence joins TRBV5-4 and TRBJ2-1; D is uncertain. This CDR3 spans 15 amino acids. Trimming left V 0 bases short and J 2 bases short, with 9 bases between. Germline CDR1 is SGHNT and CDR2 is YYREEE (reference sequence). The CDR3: CASSLVGYAYNEQFF. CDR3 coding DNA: TGTGCCAGCAGCTTGGTTGGATACGCCTACAATGAGCAGTTCTTC.

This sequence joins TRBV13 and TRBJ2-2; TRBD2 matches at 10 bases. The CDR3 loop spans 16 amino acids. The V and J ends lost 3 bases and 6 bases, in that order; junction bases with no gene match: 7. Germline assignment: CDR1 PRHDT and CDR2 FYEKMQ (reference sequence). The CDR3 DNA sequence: TGTGCCAGCAGCTTCGGACTAGCGGAGGTGGCCGGGGAGCTGTTTTTT. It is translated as CASSFGLAEVAGELFF.

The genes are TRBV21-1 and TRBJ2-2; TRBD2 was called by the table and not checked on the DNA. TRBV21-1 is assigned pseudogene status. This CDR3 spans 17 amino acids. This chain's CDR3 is CASSKVNSEKNTGELFF. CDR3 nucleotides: TGTGCCAGCAGCAAAGTTAATAGCGAGAAGAACACCGGGGAGCTGTTTTTT.

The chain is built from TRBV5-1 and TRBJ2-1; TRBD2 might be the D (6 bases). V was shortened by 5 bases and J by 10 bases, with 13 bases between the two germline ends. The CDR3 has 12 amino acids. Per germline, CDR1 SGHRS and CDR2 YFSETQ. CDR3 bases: TGCGCCAGCAGGACGGGACGGGGGGAGCAGTTCTTC. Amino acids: CASRTGRGEQFF.

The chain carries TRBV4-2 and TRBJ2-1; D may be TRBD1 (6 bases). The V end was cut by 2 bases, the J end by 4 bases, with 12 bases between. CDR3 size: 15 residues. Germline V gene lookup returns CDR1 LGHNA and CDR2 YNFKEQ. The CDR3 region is CASSQTPTGYNEQFF. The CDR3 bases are TGTGCCAGCAGCCAAACCCCCACAGGGTACAATGAGCAGTTCTTC.

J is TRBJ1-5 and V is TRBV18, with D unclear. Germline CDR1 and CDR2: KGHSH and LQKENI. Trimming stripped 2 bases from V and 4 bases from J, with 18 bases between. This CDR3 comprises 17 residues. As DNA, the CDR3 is TGTGCCAGCTCACCAAGCGGGGATCCGGCGGGAAATCAGCCCCAGCATTTT. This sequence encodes CASSPSGDPAGNQPQHF.

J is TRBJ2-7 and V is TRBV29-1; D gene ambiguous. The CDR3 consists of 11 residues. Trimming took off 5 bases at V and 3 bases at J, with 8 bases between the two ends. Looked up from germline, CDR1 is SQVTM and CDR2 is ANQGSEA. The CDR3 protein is CSVLVGYEQYF. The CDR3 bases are TGCAGCGTTCTAGTGGGCTACGAGCAGTACTTC.

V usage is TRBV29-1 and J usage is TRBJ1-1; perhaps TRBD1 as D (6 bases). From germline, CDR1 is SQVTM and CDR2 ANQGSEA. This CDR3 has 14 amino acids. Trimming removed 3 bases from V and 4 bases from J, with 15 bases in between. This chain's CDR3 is CSVEDPTGSTEAFF. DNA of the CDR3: TGCAGCGTTGAGGACCCCACAGGGAGCACTGAAGCTTTCTTT.

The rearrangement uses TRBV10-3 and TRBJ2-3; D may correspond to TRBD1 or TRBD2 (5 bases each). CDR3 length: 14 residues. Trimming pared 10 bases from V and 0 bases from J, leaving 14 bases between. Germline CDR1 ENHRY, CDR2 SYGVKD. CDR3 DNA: TGTGCCACCAAGGACGAGGGGAGCACAGATACGCAGTATTTT. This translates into CATKDEGSTDTQYF.

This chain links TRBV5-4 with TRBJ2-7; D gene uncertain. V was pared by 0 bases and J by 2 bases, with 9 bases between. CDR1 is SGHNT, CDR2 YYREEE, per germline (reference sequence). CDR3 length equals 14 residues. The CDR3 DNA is TGTGCCAGCAGCTTGGGGGGAACTACCTACGAGCAGTACTTC. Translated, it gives CASSLGGTTYEQYF.

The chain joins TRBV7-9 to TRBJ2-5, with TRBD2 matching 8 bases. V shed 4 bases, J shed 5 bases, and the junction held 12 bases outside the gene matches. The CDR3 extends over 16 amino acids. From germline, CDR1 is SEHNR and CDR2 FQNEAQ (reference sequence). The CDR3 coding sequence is TGTGCCAGCAGCTCCCCGGAGCGGGAGCTTTCCGAGACCCAGTACTTC. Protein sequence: CASSSPERELSETQYF.

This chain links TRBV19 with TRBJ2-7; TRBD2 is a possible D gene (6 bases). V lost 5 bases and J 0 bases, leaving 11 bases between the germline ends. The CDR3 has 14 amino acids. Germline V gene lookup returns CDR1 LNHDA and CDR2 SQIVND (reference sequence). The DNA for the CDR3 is TGTGCCAGTAGTGAAGGGACTTTCTCCTACGAGCAGTACTTC. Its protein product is CASSEGTFSYEQYF. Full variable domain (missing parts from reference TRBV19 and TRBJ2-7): DGGITQSPKYLFRKEGQNVTLSCEQNLNHDAMYWYRQDPGQGLRLIYYSQIVNDFQKGDIAEGYSVSREKKESFPLTVTSAQKNPTAFYLCASSEGTFSYEQYFGPGTRLTVT.

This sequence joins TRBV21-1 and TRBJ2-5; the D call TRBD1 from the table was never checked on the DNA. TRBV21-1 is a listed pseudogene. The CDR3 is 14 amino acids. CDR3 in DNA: TGTGCCAGCAGCAAAGGTCGCAGGGGAAAGACCCAGTACTTC. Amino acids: CASSKGRRGKTQYF.

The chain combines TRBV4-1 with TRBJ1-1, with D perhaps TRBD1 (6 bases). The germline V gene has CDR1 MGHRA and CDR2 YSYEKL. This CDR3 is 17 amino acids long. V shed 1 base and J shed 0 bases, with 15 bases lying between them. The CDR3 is CASSQAATGPMNTEAFF. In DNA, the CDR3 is TGCGCCAGCAGCCAAGCAGCGACAGGCCCCATGAACACTGAAGCTTTCTTT.

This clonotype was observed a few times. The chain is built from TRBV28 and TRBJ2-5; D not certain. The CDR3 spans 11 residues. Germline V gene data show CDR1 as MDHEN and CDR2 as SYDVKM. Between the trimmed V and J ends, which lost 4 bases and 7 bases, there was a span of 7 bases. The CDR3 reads CASSSGGTQYF. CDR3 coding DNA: TGTGCCAGCAGTTCCGGCGGGACCCAGTACTTC.

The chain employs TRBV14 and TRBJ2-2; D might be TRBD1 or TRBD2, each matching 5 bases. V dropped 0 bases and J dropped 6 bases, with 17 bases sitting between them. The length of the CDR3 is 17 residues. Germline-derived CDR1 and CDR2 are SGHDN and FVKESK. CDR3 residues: CASSQEDWGRWAGELFF. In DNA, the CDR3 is TGTGCCAGCAGCCAAGAGGATTGGGGACGCTGGGCCGGGGAGCTGTTTTTT. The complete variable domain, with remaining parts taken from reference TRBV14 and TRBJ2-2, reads EAGVTQFPSHSVIEKGQTVTLRCDPISGHDNLYWYRRVMGKEIKFLLHFVKESKQDESGMPNNRFLAERTGGTYSTLKVQPAELEDSGVYFCASSQEDWGRWAGELFFGEGSRLTVL.

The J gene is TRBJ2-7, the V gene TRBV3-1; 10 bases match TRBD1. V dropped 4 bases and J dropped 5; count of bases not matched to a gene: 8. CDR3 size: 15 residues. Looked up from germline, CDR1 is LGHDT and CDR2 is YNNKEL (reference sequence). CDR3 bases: TGTGCCAGCAGCCTGAGCGCCGGGACAGGGGACGAGCAGTACTTC. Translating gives CASSLSAGTGDEQYF.

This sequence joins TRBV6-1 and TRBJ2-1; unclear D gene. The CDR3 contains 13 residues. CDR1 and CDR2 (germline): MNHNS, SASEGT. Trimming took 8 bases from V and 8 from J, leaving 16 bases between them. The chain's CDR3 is CASAVSLIDEQFF. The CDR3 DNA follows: TGTGCCAGCGCCGTCTCGCTTATTGATGAGCAGTTCTTC.

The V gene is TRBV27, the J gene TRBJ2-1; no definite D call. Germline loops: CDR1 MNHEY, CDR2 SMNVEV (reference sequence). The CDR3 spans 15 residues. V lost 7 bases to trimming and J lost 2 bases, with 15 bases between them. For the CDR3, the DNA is TGTGCCAGCACCACAGCTGGGTTGGCCTACAATGAGCAGTTCTTC. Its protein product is CASTTAGLAYNEQFF.

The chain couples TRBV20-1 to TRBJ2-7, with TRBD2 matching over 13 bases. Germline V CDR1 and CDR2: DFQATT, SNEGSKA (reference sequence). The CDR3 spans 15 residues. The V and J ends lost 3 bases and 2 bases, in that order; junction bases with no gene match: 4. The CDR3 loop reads CSARGGTSGAYEQYF. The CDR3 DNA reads TGCAGTGCTAGGGGTGGGACTAGCGGGGCCTACGAGCAGTACTTC.

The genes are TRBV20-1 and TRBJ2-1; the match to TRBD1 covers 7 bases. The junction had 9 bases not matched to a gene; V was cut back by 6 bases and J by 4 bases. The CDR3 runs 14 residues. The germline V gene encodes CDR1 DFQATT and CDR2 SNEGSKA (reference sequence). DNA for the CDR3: TGCAGTGCCTCACGGACAGGTTCTTACAATGAGCAGTTCTTC. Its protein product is CSASRTGSYNEQFF.

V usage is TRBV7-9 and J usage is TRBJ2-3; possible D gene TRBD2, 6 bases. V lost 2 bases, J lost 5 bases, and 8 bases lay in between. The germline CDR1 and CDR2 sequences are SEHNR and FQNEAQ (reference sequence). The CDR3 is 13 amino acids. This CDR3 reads CASSLSGLDTQYF. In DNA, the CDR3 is TGTGCCAGCAGCTTAAGCGGGTTAGATACGCAGTATTTT.

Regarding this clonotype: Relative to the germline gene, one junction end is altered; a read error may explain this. As DNA, the CDR3 is TGTGCTAGCAGCTTAACGCTAGCGGGAACCACCGGGGAGCTGTTTTTT. Amino acids: CASSLTLAGTTGELFF. The J gene is TRBJ2-2, the V gene TRBV7-7, with 9 bases lining up with TRBD2. Germline CDR1 SSHAT, CDR2 FNYEAQ (reference sequence). This CDR3 comprises 16 residues.

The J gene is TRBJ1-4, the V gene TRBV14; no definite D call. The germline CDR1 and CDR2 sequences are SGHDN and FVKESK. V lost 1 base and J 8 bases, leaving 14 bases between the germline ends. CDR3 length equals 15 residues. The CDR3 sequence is CASSQGLRVNEKLFF. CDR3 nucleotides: TGTGCCAGCAGCCAAGGCCTTCGGGTGAACGAAAAACTGTTTTTT.

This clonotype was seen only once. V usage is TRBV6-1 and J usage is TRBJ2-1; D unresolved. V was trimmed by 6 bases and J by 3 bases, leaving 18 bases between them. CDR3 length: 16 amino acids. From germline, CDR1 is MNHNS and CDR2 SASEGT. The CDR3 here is CASRGGIGEFYNEQFF. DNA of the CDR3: TGTGCCAGCAGGGGTGGAATCGGCGAGTTCTACAATGAGCAGTTCTTC.